A single sample is the source of the 9 T cell receptor beta chains below, sequenced in a study of vaccination and CD4 T cells after COVID-19. Oncomine TCR Beta short-read sequencing was applied to DNA from cultured CD4+ T cells. TCRdb passed the PCR reads through MiXCR, listing each CDR3 protein once. The sample has over 12,000 distinct CDR3 sequences; approximately 51% are singletons. These receptors' antigens are unknown. Regarding treatment: roughly 10-day PBMC culture with coronavirus spike peptide pools or control peptides (ViraFEST assay). This sample comprised cultured CD4+ T cells from blood, obtained after SARS-CoV-2 vaccination. The receptors come from a human donor with COVID-19.

This chain connects TRBV7-6 to TRBJ1-1, with D possibly TRBD1 on 5 matching bases. Germline V gene lookup returns CDR1 SGHVS and CDR2 FNYEAQ. The CDR3 loop spans 16 amino acids. The V gene lost 4 bases and the J gene lost 1 base, with 16 bases spanning the gap. CDR3 in amino acids: CASSSSGGRRNTEAFF. The CDR3 DNA is TGTGCCAGCAGCTCCTCCGGGGGGAGAAGGAACACTGAAGCTTTCTTT.

The table lists this clonotype with a few counts. V is TRBV6-1 and J is TRBJ1-2, with 9 bases identical to TRBD1. CDR1 is MNHNS, CDR2 SASEGT, per germline. The trim removed 6 bases at V and 2 bases at J, leaving 4 bases unmatched. This CDR3 has 14 residues. Here the CDR3 DNA reads TGTGCCAGCAGACCCGGGACAGGGAACTATGGCTACACCTTC. This sequence encodes CASRPGTGNYGYTF.

This clonotype was counted between two and nine times. CDR3 nucleotide sequence: TGTGCCAGCAGCTTAGCGGTCGGCCCCTACGAGCAGTACTTC. Amino acids: CASSLAVGPYEQYF. This chain joins TRBV7-8 and TRBJ2-7; D remains ambiguous. The CDR3 sequence is 14 residues long. The V end lost 0 bases, the J end lost 2 bases, and 8 bases lay between the germline ends. The V gene's germline CDR1 is SGHVS and CDR2 FQNEAQ.

The sample holds one count of this clonotype. This chain uses TRBV30 with TRBJ1-1; 8 positions agree with TRBD1. V gave up 3 bases and J gave up 4 bases; unmatched junction bases: 1. The CDR3 has 12 amino acids. CDR1 and CDR2 from the germline V gene are GTSNPN and SVGIG (reference sequence). Written as DNA, the CDR3 is TGTGCCTGGAGCGACAGGGGCACTGAAGCTTTCTTT. It encodes CAWSDRGTEAFF. The variable domain in full, with the rest retrieved from reference TRBV30 and TRBJ1-1, is SQTIHQWPATLVQPVGSPLSLECTVEGTSNPNLYWYRQAAGRGLQLLFYSVGIGQISSEVPQNLSASRPQDRQFILSSKKLLLSDSGFYLCAWSDRGTEAFFGQGTRLTVV.

V gene TRBV7-3 combines with J gene TRBJ1-1; D unresolved. Trimming removed 2 bases at V and 5 bases at J, with 12 bases between. CDR3 length: 14 amino acids. Germline CDR1 reads SGHTA; CDR2 reads FQGTGA. The CDR3 region is CASSLYSSGTEAFF. In nucleotides, the CDR3 is TGTGCCAGCAGCTTATATTCGTCCGGGACTGAAGCTTTCTTT.

This clonotype was observed a few times. The chain has TRBV15 and TRBJ1-6; no clear D gene. This CDR3 has 14 residues. CDR1 is LNHNV and CDR2 is YYDKDF in the germline V gene (reference sequence). V lost 5 bases, J lost 6 bases, and 11 bases lay in between. The CDR3 DNA reads TGTGCCACCAGCTCCCAGGTCGGTAATTCACCCCTCCACTTT. The encoded protein is CATSSQVGNSPLHF.

The gene calls are TRBV19 and TRBJ1-1, with 9 bases that match TRBD1. CDR1 and CDR2 from the germline V gene are LNHDA and SQIVND (reference sequence). V shed 4 bases, J shed 1 base, and the junction held 1 base outside the gene matches. The CDR3 extends over 14 amino acids. The CDR3 nucleotides read TGTGCCAGTAGTAGGGACAGGGCGAACACTGAAGCTTTCTTT. Translating it yields CASSRDRANTEAFF.

The chain carries TRBV6-5 and TRBJ2-3, with TRBD2 identical over 10 bases. Germline CDR1 reads MNHEY; CDR2 reads SVGAGI. J was trimmed by 2 bases and V by 1 base; bases with no gene match: 6. CDR3 length: 17 amino acids. This CDR3 is CASSYYSSGGSTDTQYF. The CDR3 nucleotides read TGTGCCAGCAGTTACTATTCTAGCGGGGGCTCCACAGATACGCAGTATTTT.

The rearrangement uses TRBV11-1 and TRBJ1-6; D possibly corresponds to TRBD1 (5 bases). Germline CDR1 is SGHAT and CDR2 is FQDESV (reference sequence). Trimming removed 8 bases at V and 9 bases at J, with 17 bases between. CDR3 length equals 14 residues. The CDR3 DNA sequence: TGTGCCAGCGGCCCGGAAAGACAGTCTTCACCCCTCCACTTT. It codes for CASGPERQSSPLHF.